This T cell receptor beta chain was documented in a study of blood T cell repertoires in COVID-19 (dated by TCRdb to the early 2020s). With respect to the entire study: Collaborator samples came from the United States, Italy and Spain and covered acute and convalescent phases of COVID-19. The prospective study material was composed of cDNA or gDNA derived from T cells, B-cell-depleted T cells, or PBMCs. The dataset comprised deeply sampled blood TCRbeta repertoires from subjects exposed to, actively infected with, or recovered from COVID-19. The repertoires were made available in a free public database intended to serve as a resource for research on the immune response to SARS-CoV-2. The samples were drawn from the first 160 participants of the ongoing ImmuneRACE study and from 1,254 subjects provided by 6 global collaborators. The sample metadata nearly always contained a de-identified subject ID, COVID-19 status, age in years and sex. Where available, HLA class I and class II types were obtained from metadata supplied by the sample provider rather than from assay-based typing. The study at large found these results: How much clinical and demographic metadata was included differed by source and by participant, and the metadata was provided uncurated.

The CDR3, from cysteine to phenylalanine, totals 14 residues. Just the 42-base CDR3 DNA is kept, in frame starting at base 1. From V the trimming removes 6 bases and from J it removes 6 bases, while the gene matches leave 6 bases of the junction unaccounted for. Taken from the germline V gene, the CDR1 and CDR2 loops are SGHRS and YFSETQ. Details on this clone: Its specific antigen is unknown. Per-base qualities were not stored, and no clone one base away is much larger.

One collaborating source in Seattle enrolled patients during active infection and followed them longitudinally through the course of disease. The collaborating institutions used their own protocols to collect whole blood in K2EDTA tubes. Collaborator samples were shipped for TCRbeta analysis as frozen whole blood, isolated PBMCs, or DNA extracted from either sample type. TCRbeta CDR3 regions were amplified from genomic DNA using the immunoSEQ Assay, a bias-controlled multiplex PCR. Per the original workflow: Within the assay, amplification of reference gene primers was used to estimate how many nucleated cells each sample contained. To quantify the absolute abundance of each unique TCRbeta CDR3 rearrangement, sequence reads were collapsed and filtered. For each sample, productive Simpson clonality was calculated as the square root of Simpson's diversity index over productive rearrangements. TCRdb obtained this table from immuneACCESS and retained in-frame rearrangements with V and J assigned. These tables miss some clones; where compared with another copy, unresolved V genes account for less than half of the shortfall, and the remainder is unexplained. V, J and clone size derive from that table, while D and trimming were established from the DNA sequence. In this sample the table shows about 370,000 clones, roughly 86% of which occur a single time. 8% to 13% of the sample goes to the ten largest clones.

This clonotype was sampled from a woman aged 30 to 39 with COVID-19, enrolled during active disease. Sequencing was carried out using peripheral blood. The sequence joins TRBV5-1 to TRBJ2-2; a stretch of 9 junction bases matches TRBD2. The DNA is as follows: TGCGCCAGCAACGCGGGAGGGTCGGCCGGGGAGCTGTTTTTT. The resulting protein is CASNAGGSAGELFF.